This T cell receptor beta chain was recovered during a study of post-analysis software for immune sequencing data. Study information: Recorded subtypes: relapsing-remitting, secondary progressive, progressive-relapsing; some patients unannotated. Points from the study as a whole: Compared against controls, patients with multiple sclerosis displayed significantly lower normalized Chao1 diversity. When patients were compared with controls, 4 or 5 TRBV segments were more frequent, TRBV5-6, TRBV5-1 and TRBV20-1 among them. Strong same-batch co-clustering of samples appeared with F measure clustering.

The TCR beta cDNA libraries carried unique molecular identifiers. Using its own MiXCR run on the PCR reads, TCRdb lists one record per CDR3 protein. The profile shows roughly 730,000 distinct CDR3 sequences, roughly 27% of them singletons. Many counts were recorded for this clonotype. The antigen is unknown. The J segment lost 5 bases and the V segment lost 8 bases, leaving 5 bases of the junction unmatched. Germline CDR1 and CDR2: ENHRY and SYGVKD. The CDR3 length is 12 residues. J is TRBJ2-7 and V is TRBV10-3, with TRBD1 identical over 8 bases. Material: blood. The TCR sequence derives from a girl between 10 and 17 years old with multiple sclerosis. The CDR3 bases are TGTGCCATCGGACAGGGAAGCCACGAGCAGTACTTC. It specifies CAIGQGSHEQYF.